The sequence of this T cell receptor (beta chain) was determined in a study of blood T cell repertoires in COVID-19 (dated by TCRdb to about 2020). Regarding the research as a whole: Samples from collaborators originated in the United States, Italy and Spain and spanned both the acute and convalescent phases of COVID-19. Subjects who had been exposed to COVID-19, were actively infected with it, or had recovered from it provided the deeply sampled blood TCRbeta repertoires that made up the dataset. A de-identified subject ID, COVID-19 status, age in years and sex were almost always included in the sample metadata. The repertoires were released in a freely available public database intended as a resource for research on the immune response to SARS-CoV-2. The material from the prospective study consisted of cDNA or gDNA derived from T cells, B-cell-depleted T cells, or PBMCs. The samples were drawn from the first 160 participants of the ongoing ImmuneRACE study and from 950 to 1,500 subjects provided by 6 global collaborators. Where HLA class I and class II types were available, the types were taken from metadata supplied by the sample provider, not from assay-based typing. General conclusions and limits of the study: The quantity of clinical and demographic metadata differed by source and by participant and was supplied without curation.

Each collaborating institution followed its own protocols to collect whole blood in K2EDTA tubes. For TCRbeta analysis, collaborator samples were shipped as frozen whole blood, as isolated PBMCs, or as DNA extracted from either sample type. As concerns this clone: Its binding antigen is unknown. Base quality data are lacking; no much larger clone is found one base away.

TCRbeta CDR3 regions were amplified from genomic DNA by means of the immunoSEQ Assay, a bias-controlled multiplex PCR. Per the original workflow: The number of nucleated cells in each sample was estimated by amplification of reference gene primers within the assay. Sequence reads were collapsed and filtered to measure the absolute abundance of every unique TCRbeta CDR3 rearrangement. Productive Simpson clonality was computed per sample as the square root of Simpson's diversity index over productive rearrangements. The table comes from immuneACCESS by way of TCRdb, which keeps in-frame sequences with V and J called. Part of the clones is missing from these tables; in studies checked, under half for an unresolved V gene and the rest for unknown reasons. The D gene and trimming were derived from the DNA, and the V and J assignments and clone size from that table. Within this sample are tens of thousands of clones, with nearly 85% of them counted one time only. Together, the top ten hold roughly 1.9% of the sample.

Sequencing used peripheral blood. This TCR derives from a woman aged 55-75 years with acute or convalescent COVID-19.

The CDR3 corresponds to CSGRQGGYGYTF. The nucleotides read TGCAGCGGCCGACAGGGAGGCTATGGCTACACCTTC. The sequence is built from TRBV29-1 and TRBJ1-2; the junction holds 7 bases that match TRBD1. The CDR3 holds 12 amino acids from the cysteine to the phenylalanine. The only DNA kept is the CDR3, 36 bases in frame from the first base. Compared with germline, V lacks 7 bases and J lacks 4 bases; bases without a gene match: 6. CDR1 and CDR2 are drawn from the germline V gene: SQVTM, ANQGSEA. The CDR3 plus the reference TRBV29-1 and TRBJ1-2 genes for the other parts give the full variable domain: SAVISQKPSRDICQRGTSLTIQCQVDSQVTMMFWYRQQPGQSLTLIATANQGSEATYESGFVIDKFPISRPNLTFSTLTVSNMSPEDSSIYLCSGRQGGYGYTFGSGTRLTVV.